These 27 T cell receptor beta chains originate from one sample sequenced in a study of T cell changes during pregnancy in multiple sclerosis. Data came from immunoSEQ multiplex PCR; TCRdb stores just in-frame clones and leaves some out. The table shows fewer than 55,000 clones, with 80% to 95% occurring only once. Specimen: peripheral blood, collected after pregnancy. The receptors originated from a female donor with multiple sclerosis, enrolled in a pregnancy study.

V is TRBV6-5 and J is TRBJ1-2; possibly TRBD1 for D (5 bases). The CDR3 runs to 16 residues. Germline values: CDR1 MNHEY, CDR2 SVGAGI. Trimming cost V 0 bases and J 4 bases, with 15 bases left between them. The CDR3 is CASSYSTGTATYGYTF. The CDR3 DNA sequence: TGTGCCAGCAGTTACTCGACTGGGACTGCTACCTATGGCTACACCTTC.

The chain couples TRBV5-6 to TRBJ2-2; 8 bases match TRBD1. This CDR3 has 17 residues. Losses at the gene ends were 4 bases for V and 6 bases for J; bases not matched to a gene: 14. Germline loops: CDR1 SGHDT, CDR2 YYEEEE. CDR3 amino acids: CASSNGQGRRTSGELFF. The CDR3 DNA sequence: TGTGCCAGCAGCAACGGACAGGGCAGGCGAACCTCCGGGGAGCTGTTTTTT.

The rearrangement joins TRBV4-1 to TRBJ2-1; maybe TRBD1 (6 bases). V lost 4 bases, J lost 5 bases, and 21 bases lay in between. Germline-derived CDR1 and CDR2 are MGHRA and YSYEKL. This CDR3 has 17 amino acids. The CDR3 loop reads CASSPELGQNKNNEQFF. For the CDR3, the DNA is TGCGCCAGCAGCCCAGAACTGGGACAAAATAAGAACAATGAGCAGTTCTTC.

The chain carries TRBV7-9 and TRBJ1-1, with D hard to call. Germline V lookup: CDR1 SEHNR, CDR2 FQNEAQ (reference sequence). V was pared by 1 base and J by 8 bases, with 11 bases between. The CDR3 loop spans 13 amino acids. In nucleotides, the CDR3 is TGTGCCAGCAGCTTAGGAGGACTGTGGGAAGCTTTCTTT. Amino acid sequence: CASSLGGLWEAFF.

The chain joins TRBV6-4 to TRBJ1-1, with TRBD1 matching 8 bases. V was pared by 6 bases and J by 0 bases, with 6 bases of the junction left unmatched. Germline V CDR1 and CDR2: MRHNA, SNTAGT. CDR3 size: 15 residues. CDR3 in DNA: TGTGCCAGCAGGAGGACAGGGCACATGAACACTGAAGCTTTCTTT. Its protein product is CASRRTGHMNTEAFF.

The chain carries TRBV10-3 and TRBJ2-1, with TRBD1 matching 9 bases. The germline CDR1 and CDR2 sequences are ENHRY and SYGVKD. The CDR3 consists of 18 residues. J lost 3 bases, V lost 2 bases, and 11 bases had no gene match. Here the CDR3 DNA reads TGTGCCATCAGTGAGCCAACCCGAAGGACAGGGGACTACAATGAGCAGTTCTTC. This translates into CAISEPTRRTGDYNEQFF.

The CDR3 region has the DNA TGTGCCTGGGGGGGGTTCGGCTACACCTTC. Its translation is CAWGGFGYTF. The chain uses TRBV7-9 and TRBJ1-2; perhaps TRBD1 as D (5 bases). Germline-derived CDR1 and CDR2 are SEHNR and FQNEAQ (reference sequence). The CDR3 spans 10 residues. Trimming took off 11 bases at V and 8 bases at J, with 12 bases between the two ends.

This chain links TRBV27 with TRBJ2-7; the match to TRBD1 covers 10 bases. The CDR3 extends over 14 amino acids. The J segment lost 11 bases and the V segment lost 5 bases, leaving 12 bases of the junction unmatched. Germline V CDR1 and CDR2: MNHEY, SMNVEV (reference sequence). The CDR3 loop reads CASSTGQGVPPEYF. CDR3 DNA sequence: TGTGCCAGCAGTACCGGACAGGGGGTGCCGCCGGAGTACTTC.

The V call is TRBV7-8, the J call TRBJ2-6; no reliable D call. Deletions cut 5 bases from V and 0 bases from J, with 11 bases between. The CDR3 covers 16 residues. The germline V gene has CDR1 SGHVS and CDR2 FQNEAQ. This CDR3 is CASSPSQVSGANVLTF. CDR3 nucleotides: TGTGCCAGCAGCCCCTCGCAGGTCTCTGGGGCCAACGTCCTGACTTTC.

V gene TRBV7-8 combines with J gene TRBJ1-1, with D possibly TRBD1 on 6 matching bases. This CDR3 is built from 15 residues. Per the germline V gene, CDR1 is SGHVS and CDR2 is FQNEAQ. V lost 1 base and J 5 bases, leaving 14 bases between the germline ends. The CDR3 DNA follows: TGTGCCAGCAGCTTAGTACAAGCAGGGGAAACTGAAGCTTTCTTT. It is translated as CASSLVQAGETEAFF.

This sequence joins TRBV6-4 and TRBJ2-7; TRBD1 matches at 7 bases. The V and J ends lost 3 bases and 3 bases, in that order; junction bases with no gene match: 11. The CDR3 loop spans 16 amino acids. The V gene's germline CDR1 is MRHNA and CDR2 SNTAGT. The CDR3 here is CASSDGTADRHYEQYF. The CDR3 bases are TGTGCCAGCAGTGATGGGACAGCGGACAGACACTACGAGCAGTACTTC.

This chain joins TRBV29-1 and TRBJ2-1; D remains unclear. Trimming left V 3 bases short and J 4 bases short, with 4 bases between. The CDR3 runs 11 residues. Germline loops: CDR1 SQVTM, CDR2 ANQGSEA. The CDR3 sequence: CSVDLYNEQFF. As DNA, the CDR3 is TGCAGCGTTGACCTTTACAATGAGCAGTTCTTC.

The gene calls are TRBV4-2 and TRBJ2-1; TRBD2 matches at 13 bases. Looked up from germline, CDR1 is LGHNA and CDR2 is YNFKEQ. CDR3 size: 20 residues. After removal of 1 base from V and 0 bases from J, the junction contained 9 bases not matched to a gene. The CDR3 loop is CASSQAIGTSGASSYNEQFF. In nucleotides, the CDR3 is TGTGCCAGCAGCCAAGCCATTGGGACTAGCGGGGCTAGCTCCTACAATGAGCAGTTCTTC.

This rearrangement joins TRBV6-5 to TRBJ2-4, with a tentative D call TRBD2 (6 bases). V lost 8 bases and J 5 bases, leaving 13 bases between the germline ends. This CDR3 has 13 amino acids. CDR1 and CDR2 from the germline V gene are MNHEY and SVGAGI. CDR3 bases: TGTGCCAGCGCTCCGGGGGATCAAAACATTCAGTACTTC. This encodes CASAPGDQNIQYF.

The chain recombines TRBV14 with TRBJ1-6, with D perhaps TRBD1 (5 bases). This CDR3 has 14 residues. With 0 bases removed from V and 10 bases from J, the gap between germline ends came to 10 bases. Germline V gene lookup returns CDR1 SGHDN and CDR2 FVKESK. The CDR3 nucleotides are TGTGCCAGCAGCCAAGATCTCAGGGTATCACCCCTCCACTTT. Its protein product is CASSQDLRVSPLHF.

The chain employs TRBV2 and TRBJ1-1; a weak D match, TRBD1 (6 bases). There are 12 residues in the CDR3. The germline CDR1 and CDR2 sequences are SNHLY and FYNNEI. V lost 6 bases, J lost 7 bases, and 12 bases lay in between. CDR3 sequence: CASSIDRLEAFF. CDR3 DNA: TGTGCCAGCAGCATAGACAGGCTTGAAGCTTTCTTT.

This clone is a singleton in its sample. In DNA, the CDR3 is TGTGCCAGCAGCGTAGGTGGGTTCGAGGGTACGCAGTATTTT. As protein: CASSVGGFEGTQYF. This chain connects TRBV9 to TRBJ2-3, with D possibly being TRBD2 (5 bases). Germline V lookup: CDR1 SGDLS, CDR2 YYNGEE. The CDR3 is 14 residues long. Trimming took off 0 bases at V and 8 bases at J, with 13 bases between the two ends.

This sequence joins TRBV14 and TRBJ2-2; a weak D match, TRBD2 (5 bases). Trimming left V 6 bases short and J 6 bases short, with 8 bases between. CDR3 length: 12 amino acids. Per the germline V gene, CDR1 is SGHDN and CDR2 is FVKESK. CDR3 sequence reads: CASRLGSGELFF. As DNA, the CDR3 is TGTGCCAGCAGACTAGGATCCGGGGAGCTGTTTTTT.

This clone appeared once. The chain combines TRBV9 with TRBJ1-2, with 7 nucleotides matching TRBD1. The CDR3 contains 14 residues. Losses at the gene ends were 4 bases for V and 6 bases for J; bases not matched to a gene: 9. The V gene's germline CDR1 is SGDLS and CDR2 YYNGEE. The CDR3 protein is CASSRRQGPHGYTF. In nucleotides, the CDR3 is TGTGCCAGCAGCAGACGACAGGGTCCCCATGGCTACACCTTC.

The table lists this clone with a count of one. V and J are TRBV10-3 and TRBJ2-4; no clear D. Trimming shortened V by 3 bases and J by 1 base, and 10 bases separated the two germline ends. The CDR3 sequence is 15 residues long. CDR1 is ENHRY and CDR2 is SYGVKD in the germline V gene. Written as DNA, the CDR3 is TGTGCCATCAGTGATCCCGGTGAGGCCAAAAACATTCAGTACTTC. Its translation: CAISDPGEAKNIQYF.

V gene TRBV25-1 combines with J gene TRBJ1-2; tentative D call: TRBD1 (5 bases). The ends were cut back, 10 bases at V and 7 bases at J, with 13 bases in the middle. The CDR3 loop spans 11 amino acids. Germline CDR1 is MGHDK and CDR2 is SYGVNS. The CDR3 sequence is CATAGGVGYTF. As DNA, the CDR3 is TGTGCCACCGCCGGGGGGGTTGGCTACACCTTC.

This clone was observed a single time. The chain employs TRBV19 and TRBJ1-6; possible D gene TRBD1, 5 bases. Trimming took off 6 bases at V and 12 bases at J, with 24 bases between the two ends. The germline V gene has CDR1 LNHDA and CDR2 SQIVND (reference sequence). The CDR3 consists of 16 residues. CDR3 amino acids: CASRPGVGGAARPLHF. In DNA, the CDR3 is TGTGCCAGTAGACCCGGGGTGGGGGGAGCGGCGAGACCCCTCCACTTT.

J is TRBJ2-1 and V is TRBV6-5; a possible D gene is TRBD2 (6 bases). CDR3 length: 13 amino acids. Trimming left V 3 bases short and J 8 bases short, with 11 bases between. Germline CDR1 and CDR2: MNHEY and SVGAGI. The CDR3 region has the DNA TGTGCCAGCAGTTATGTGGAGCGGGATGAGCAGTTCTTC. Translating it yields CASSYVERDEQFF.

This chain links TRBV6-1 with TRBJ2-2, with 7 positions matching TRBD2. The junction had 8 bases not matched to a gene; V was cut back by 6 bases and J by 4 bases. This CDR3 is 15 amino acids long. CDR1 is MNHNS, CDR2 SASEGT, per germline. The CDR3 coding sequence is TGTGCCAGCAGGGCCGGACTAGGGGTCACCGGGGAGCTGTTTTTT. Its translation: CASRAGLGVTGELFF.

This chain joins TRBV5-1 and TRBJ2-1; 8 nucleotides agree with TRBD1. V trimming: 2 bases; J trimming: 6 bases; junction bases outside the gene matches: 13. CDR1 is SGHRS, CDR2 YFSETQ, per germline. The CDR3 length is 17 residues. As DNA, the CDR3 is TGCGCCAGCAGCTTCTCACGAGGGTCAGGGGGCCTCAATGAGCAGTTCTTC. Translated, it gives CASSFSRGSGGLNEQFF.

The rearrangement links TRBV14 to TRBJ2-7, with 9 bases matching TRBD1. The CDR3 covers 16 residues. With V trimmed by 1 base and J by 0 bases, 4 bases remained unmatched. In germline, CDR1 is SGHDN, CDR2 FVKESK. The CDR3 DNA sequence: TGTGCCAGCAGCCAAGGGACAGGGGTCAGCTCCTACGAGCAGTACTTC. Protein product: CASSQGTGVSSYEQYF.

The chain has TRBV6-6 and TRBJ2-5; TRBD2 matches at 7 bases. After removal of 2 bases from V and 10 bases from J, the junction contained 13 bases not matched to a gene. The CDR3 has 15 residues. Germline V gene data show CDR1 as MNHNY and CDR2 as SVGAGI (reference sequence). This CDR3 is CASSYRDYPSGGQYF. CDR3 nucleotide sequence: TGTGCCAGCAGTTACCGGGATTACCCTTCGGGGGGCCAGTACTTC.